Reported below is one T cell receptor beta chain. The antigen is undetermined. Germline CDR1 reads GTSNPN; CDR2 reads SVGIG (reference sequence). V was shortened by 4 bases and J by 2 bases, with 18 bases between the two germline ends. The CDR3 spans 15 residues. All of the donors resided in Nashville, Tennessee, and each was a Caucasian adult. This sample stems from a study of shared clonotypes between healthy human individuals. Study results and limitations: With a few donors compared, around 4.7% of naive CD4 clonotypes were shared.

For each subset, genomic DNA was distributed in equal portions over several immunoSEQ plates. Replicate PCRs for sorted subsets used about 200 ng DNA; this equaled about 30,000 T cell genomes. Repertoires were generated with immunoSEQ multiplex PCR, while TCRdb's copy carries only in-frame clones and drops some. There are 2 million to 2.5 million clones in the sample; over 90% occur only once, and roughly 0.36% lies in the top ten. This receptor was obtained from a man younger than 35 in good health. Some clones in this sample may be carry-over from other donors' samples. The sample comprised naive CD4+ T cells from PBMCs. The subset denotes: CD45RA+ positively selected. V and J are TRBV30 and TRBJ2-7, with a possible D match to TRBD2 (6 bases). The CDR3 here is CAWTDQAAGPYEQYF. CDR3 coding DNA: TGTGCCTGGACCGATCAGGCAGCGGGCCCCTACGAGCAGTACTTC. The full variable domain, with the rest looked up from reference TRBV30 and TRBJ2-7, is SQTIHQWPATLVQPVGSPLSLECTVEGTSNPNLYWYRQAAGRGLQLLFYSVGIGQISSEVPQNLSASRPQDRQFILSSKKLLLSDSGFYLCAWTDQAAGPYEQYFGPGTRLTVT.